This TCR beta chain was retrieved from a study of identical twins. General study results and limits: The study reached conclusions through statistical analysis that was cross-sectional, not following the same donors.

Worth noting for this clonotype: Its specificity is not known.

Germline V gene lookup returns CDR1 MNHEY and CDR2 SMNVEV (reference sequence). There are 14 residues in the CDR3. V was cut by 1 base and J by 5 bases, with 11 bases left in between. TCRdb redid the calling of the 5' RACE reads with MiXCR, one entry per CDR3 protein. The table shows some 500,000 distinct CDR3 sequences, with 13% to 15% occurring only once. This sample was also put to use in a study of yellow fever vaccine responses in identical twins. That source notes: Twins' vaccine T cell responses were reported to seem partly convergent and partly personalized.

Material for sequencing was CD4+ T cells sorted from blood. This chain connects TRBV27 to TRBJ2-5; no clear D. The TCR comes from a woman younger than 30 in good health. CDR3 loop: CASSLFGSRETQYF. The CDR3 bases are TGTGCCAGCAGTTTATTTGGATCCAGGGAGACCCAGTACTTC.